The T cell receptor (beta chain) described here comes from a study of PD-1 blockade in classical Hodgkin lymphoma. General study points: CD4+ TCR diversity, unlike CD8+, climbed significantly by C4D1. Complete responders entered with baseline diversity on par with newly diagnosed patients, the results showed. Patients starting nivolumab under 1 year after ASCT were excluded.

A remark on this clone: Its target is not known.

All patients relapsed after autologous stem cell transplantation, and brentuximab vedotin exposure varied. V was cut by 1 base and J by 4 bases, with 11 bases left in between. This CDR3 comprises 15 residues. Germline assignment: CDR1 MNHNS and CDR2 SASEGT. Data came from immunoSEQ multiplex PCR; TCRdb stores just in-frame clones and leaves some out. The data show 30,000 to 45,000 clones, around 88% seen once. This clonotype originated in a human donor with classical Hodgkin lymphoma. The specimen comprised peripheral blood mononuclear cells (PBMCs), sampled before the second cycle of nivolumab. V and J are TRBV6-1 and TRBJ2-1, with unresolved D. The CDR3 region has the DNA TGTGCCAGCAGTGAAGGGGCTGGGGATTACAATGAGCAGTTCTTC. Protein product: CASSEGAGDYNEQFF.